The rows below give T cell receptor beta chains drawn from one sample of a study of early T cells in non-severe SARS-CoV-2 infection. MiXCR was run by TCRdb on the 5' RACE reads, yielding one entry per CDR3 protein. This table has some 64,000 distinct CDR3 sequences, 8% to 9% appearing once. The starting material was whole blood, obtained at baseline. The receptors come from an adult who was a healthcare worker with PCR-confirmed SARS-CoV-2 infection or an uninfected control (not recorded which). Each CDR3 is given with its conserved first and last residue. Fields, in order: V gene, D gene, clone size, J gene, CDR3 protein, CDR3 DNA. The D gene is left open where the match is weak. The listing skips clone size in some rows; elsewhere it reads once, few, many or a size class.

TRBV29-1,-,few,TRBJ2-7,CSVLGGLTYEQYF,TGCAGCGTGCTGGGGGGTCTTACCTACGAGCAGTACTTC
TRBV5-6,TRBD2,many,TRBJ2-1,CASSRTSGSQHNEQFF,TGTGCCAGCAGCCGGACTAGCGGGAGTCAGCACAATGAGCAGTTCTTC
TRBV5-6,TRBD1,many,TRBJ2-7,CASSLVKDRGYEQYF,TGTGCCAGCAGCTTGGTGAAGGACAGGGGATACGAGCAGTACTTC
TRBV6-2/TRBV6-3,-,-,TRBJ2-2,CASSYLAGELFF,TGTGCCAGCAGTTACCTGGCCGGGGAGCTGTTTTTT
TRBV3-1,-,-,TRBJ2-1,CASSQDRVGGSNEQFF,TGTGCCAGCAGCCAAGATAGGGTGGGGGGATCCAATGAGCAGTTCTTC
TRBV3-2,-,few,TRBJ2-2,CASSQSGPRTGGVGELFF,TGTGCCAGCAGCCAATCCGGACCGAGAACAGGGGGTGTCGGGGAGCTGTTTTTT
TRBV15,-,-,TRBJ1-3,CATSRGPGDTIYF,TGTGCCACCAGCAGAGGCCCAGGAGACACCATATATTTT
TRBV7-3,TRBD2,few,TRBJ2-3,CVSSPGTSGSSDTQYF,TGTGTCAGCAGCCCGGGGACTAGCGGGAGTTCGGATACGCAGTATTTT
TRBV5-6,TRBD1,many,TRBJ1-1,CASSRDRALPVTEAFF,TGTGCCAGCAGCCGCGACAGGGCCCTACCGGTCACTGAAGCTTTCTTT
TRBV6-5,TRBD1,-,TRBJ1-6,CASSSRQGMRNSPLHF,TGTGCCAGCAGTTCCCGACAGGGGATGCGGAATTCACCCCTCCACTTT
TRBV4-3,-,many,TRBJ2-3,CASSQDLQGKLTDTQYF,TGCGCCAGCAGCCAAGATCTGCAGGGGAAGTTGACAGATACGCAGTATTTT
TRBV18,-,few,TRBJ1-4,CASSPSMVTTNEKLFF,TGTGCCAGCTCACCATCGATGGTTACAACTAATGAAAAACTGTTTTTT
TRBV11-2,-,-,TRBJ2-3,CASSLGAQGTPTDTQYF,TGTGCCAGCAGCTTAGGAGCTCAGGGGACTCCCACAGATACGCAGTATTTT
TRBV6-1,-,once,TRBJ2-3,CASSDGLNFSTDTQYF,TGTGCCAGCAGTGACGGACTGAACTTTTCCACAGATACGCAGTATTTT
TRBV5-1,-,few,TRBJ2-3,CASSPGTRVDTQYF,TGCGCCAGCAGCCCCGGGACTCGAGTGGATACGCAGTATTTT
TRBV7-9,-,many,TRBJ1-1,CASSLDGERTEAFF,TGTGCCAGCAGCTTAGACGGGGAACGGACTGAAGCTTTCTTT
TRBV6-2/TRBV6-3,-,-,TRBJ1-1,CASSYAGTGNTEAFF,TGTGCCAGCAGTTACGCCGGGACGGGGAACACTGAAGCTTTCTTT
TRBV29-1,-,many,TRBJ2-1,CSVEGVRQDNEQFF,TGCAGCGTTGAAGGGGTACGGCAGGACAATGAGCAGTTCTTC
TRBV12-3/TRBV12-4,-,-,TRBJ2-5,CASSPLGLGGGKETQYF,TGTGCCAGCAGTCCCCTAGGACTAGGAGGGGGCAAAGAGACCCAGTACTTC
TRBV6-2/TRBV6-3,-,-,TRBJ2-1,CASRRTSSYNEQFF,TGTGCCAGCAGAAGGACGAGCTCCTACAATGAGCAGTTCTTC
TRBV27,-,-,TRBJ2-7,CASSPPFHYEQYF,TGTGCCAGCAGTCCGCCTTTCCACTACGAGCAGTACTTC
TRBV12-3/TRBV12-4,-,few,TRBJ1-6,CASSPSRGSNSPLHF,TGTGCCAGCAGCCCGTCGAGGGGATCCAACTCACCCCTCCACTTT
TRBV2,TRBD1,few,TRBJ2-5,CASTPGTGGQETQYF,TGTGCCAGCACCCCTGGGACAGGGGGCCAAGAGACCCAGTACTTC
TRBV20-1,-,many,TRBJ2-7,CSARDRGLGSYEQYF,TGCAGTGCTAGAGATCGGGGGCTTGGGTCCTACGAGCAGTACTTC
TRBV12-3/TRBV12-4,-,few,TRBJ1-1,CASSPLARRDTEAFF,TGTGCCAGCAGTCCCTTGGCGAGGAGGGACACTGAAGCTTTCTTT
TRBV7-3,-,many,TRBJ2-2,CASSLTGGYAGELFF,TGTGCCAGCAGCTTAACAGGTGGATATGCCGGGGAGCTGTTTTTT
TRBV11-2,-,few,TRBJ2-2,CASSLAGFAGELFF,TGTGCCAGCAGCTTAGCGGGGTTTGCCGGGGAGCTGTTTTTT
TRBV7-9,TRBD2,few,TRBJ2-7,CASSPWTSGRAVYEQYF,TGTGCCAGCAGCCCTTGGACTAGCGGGAGGGCCGTCTACGAGCAGTACTTC
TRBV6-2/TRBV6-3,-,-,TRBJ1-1,CASSYGGRQYLRNTEAFF,TGTGCCAGCAGTTACGGAGGTCGTCAGTATCTCCGGAACACTGAAGCTTTCTTT
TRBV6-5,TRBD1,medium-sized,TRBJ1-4,CASSYVEGAGEKLFF,TGTGCCAGCAGTTACGTCGAGGGGGCCGGTGAAAAACTGTTTTTT
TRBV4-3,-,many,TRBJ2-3,CASSSGGAPGYTQYF,TGCGCCAGCAGCTCTGGCGGAGCCCCGGGGTATACGCAGTATTTT
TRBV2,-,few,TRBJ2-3,CASSVNREGDTQYF,TGTGCCAGCAGTGTAAACAGGGAGGGGGATACGCAGTATTTT
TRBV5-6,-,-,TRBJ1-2,CASSLDIERDYGYTF,TGTGCCAGCAGCTTGGACATAGAGAGGGATTATGGCTACACCTTC